The 25 T cell receptor beta chains reported below all come from one sample, sequenced in a study of neurological immune-mediated disorders. Each CDR3 protein is one row after TCRdb ran MiXCR on the 5' RACE reads. This sample has tens of thousands of distinct CDR3 sequences, with approximately 5% found just once. Sequenced: PBMCs. The receptors stem from a woman in her thirties with multiple sclerosis.

This clonotype was seen ten or more times. This chain connects TRBV20-1 to TRBJ2-1; no definite D call. The CDR3 contains 13 residues. In germline, CDR1 is DFQATT, CDR2 SNEGSKA (reference sequence). The V end was cut by 0 bases, the J end by 4 bases, with 7 bases between. The CDR3 nucleotides read TGCAGTGCTAGAGATTGGTCATACAATGAGCAGTTCTTC. It yields the protein CSARDWSYNEQFF.

At least ten counts were recorded for this clonotype. J is TRBJ1-4 and V is TRBV5-1, with D possibly matching TRBD1 (6 bases). Germline assignment: CDR1 SGHRS and CDR2 YFSETQ. V gave up 0 bases and J gave up 8 bases, with 20 bases separating them. The length of the CDR3 is 17 residues. The chain's CDR3 is CASSLGGQTNAGEKLFF. CDR3 nucleotide sequence: TGCGCCAGCAGCTTGGGAGGACAGACTAACGCGGGGGAAAAACTGTTTTTT.

This clonotype was detected ten times or more. The V and J genes are TRBV6-5 and TRBJ1-1; possible D gene TRBD1, 5 bases. This CDR3 is 15 amino acids long. CDR1 and CDR2 from the germline V gene are MNHEY and SVGAGI. The ends were cut back, 7 bases at V and 4 bases at J, with 19 bases in the middle. CDR3 sequence: CASTDSQGGGTEAFF. The CDR3 region has the DNA TGTGCCAGCACCGACTCTCAGGGTGGGGGCACTGAAGCTTTCTTT.

This clonotype was counted between two and nine times. This chain connects TRBV3-1 to TRBJ2-1, with 7 bases identical to TRBD2. Germline values: CDR1 LGHDT, CDR2 YNNKEL (reference sequence). There are 16 residues in the CDR3. V shed 0 bases, J shed 0 bases, and the junction held 2 bases outside the gene matches. The CDR3 DNA is TGTGCCAGCAGCCAAGAGTGGGACTACTCCTACAATGAGCAGTTCTTC. Translating gives CASSQEWDYSYNEQFF.

The chain carries TRBV12-3 or TRBV12-4 and TRBJ2-1; D is uncertain. This CDR3 has 13 amino acids. V lost 0 bases, J lost 8 bases, and 8 bases lay in between. CDR3 protein: CASSLALVHEQFF. The CDR3 DNA reads as TGTGCCAGCAGTTTAGCCCTAGTGCATGAGCAGTTCTTC.

The gene calls are TRBV28 and TRBJ2-3; TRBD2 aligns across 9 bases. The CDR3 consists of 20 residues. Germline trimming cut 3 bases from V and 1 base from J; bases unmatched to any gene: 17. The germline CDR1 and CDR2 sequences are MDHEN and SYDVKM. This chain's CDR3 is CASSFLPGVAGVSGTDTQYF. The CDR3, as DNA: TGTGCCAGCAGTTTTCTACCCGGGGTAGCGGGAGTGTCGGGCACAGATACGCAGTATTTT.

This clonotype was observed many times. The chain is built from TRBV5-1 and TRBJ1-1, with D perhaps TRBD1 (6 bases). V dropped 4 bases and J dropped 5 bases, with 18 bases sitting between them. The germline V gene encodes CDR1 SGHRS and CDR2 YFSETQ. CDR3 length equals 15 residues. CDR3 loop: CASSTMTGGRTEAFF. In DNA form, the CDR3 reads TGCGCCAGCAGCACTATGACAGGTGGGCGGACTGAAGCTTTCTTT.

CDR3 coding DNA: TGCGCCAGCAGCCAGCCCGGGACAGGGAACGGCTACACCTTC. This translates into CASSQPGTGNGYTF. This chain joins TRBV4-1 and TRBJ1-2; 9 bases align to TRBD1. CDR3 length: 14 residues. Germline V gene lookup returns CDR1 MGHRA and CDR2 YSYEKL. J was trimmed by 8 bases and V by 3 bases; bases with no gene match: 7.

Many counts were recorded for this clonotype. The V and J genes are TRBV20-1 and TRBJ1-1; D gene ambiguous. There are 14 residues in the CDR3. Trimming cost V 3 bases and J 4 bases, with 15 bases left between them. Germline V gives CDR1 DFQATT, CDR2 SNEGSKA (reference sequence). CDR3 bases: TGCAGTGCTAGCGTCCCCCTCCATTCCACTGAAGCTTTCTTT. Amino acids: CSASVPLHSTEAFF.

The chain couples TRBV5-1 to TRBJ1-1; 9 bases are shared with TRBD1. The CDR3 runs 13 residues. Germline lookup yields CDR1 SGHRS and CDR2 YFSETQ. V shed 3 bases and J 7 bases; nucleotides not matched to a gene: 4. The CDR3 DNA reads TGCGCCAGCAGCTCACAGGGGGCTATTGAAGCTTTCTTT. Encoded protein: CASSSQGAIEAFF.

Ten or more counts support this clonotype. V and J are TRBV20-1 and TRBJ2-1, with a tentative D call TRBD2 (6 bases). Trimming stripped 5 bases from V and 7 bases from J, with 18 bases between. The V gene's germline CDR1 is DFQATT and CDR2 SNEGSKA (reference sequence). There are 14 residues in the CDR3. CDR3 loop: CSAYRTGGENEQFF. CDR3 coding DNA: TGCAGTGCTTACCGTACAGGAGGGGAAAATGAGCAGTTCTTC.

To note about this clonotype: At one end the junction does not follow the germline gene, possibly because of a read error. The chain's CDR3 is CASSQREGRPGVF. CDR3 DNA sequence: TGTGCCAGCAGCCAACGGGAGGGCCGCCCGGGGGTGTTC. J is TRBJ2-7 and V is TRBV14; 8 bases are a match to TRBD2. Germline V gene sequence: CDR1 SGHDN, CDR2 FVKESK. The CDR3 length is 13 residues.

In its sample, this clonotype was seen a few times. The rearrangement joins TRBV6-5 to TRBJ2-7; 7 bases are shared with TRBD1. The V gene end was trimmed by 2 bases and the J gene end by 0 bases; junction bases not matched to a gene: 4. CDR3 length: 15 residues. Germline CDR1 reads MNHEY; CDR2 reads SVGAGI. The CDR3 sequence is CASSYEGAGSYEQYF. The CDR3 DNA reads TGTGCCAGCAGTTACGAGGGGGCGGGCTCCTACGAGCAGTACTTC.

This chain uses TRBV29-1 with TRBJ2-5; TRBD1 is a possible D gene (6 bases). V lost 7 bases and J 4 bases, leaving 13 bases between the germline ends. In germline, CDR1 is SQVTM, CDR2 ANQGSEA. The CDR3 has 12 residues. CDR3 bases: TGCAGCGCACTACAGGGTCCAGAGACCCAGTACTTC. It codes for CSALQGPETQYF.

The chain has TRBV28 and TRBJ2-5; D is possibly TRBD1 (6 bases). V lost 6 bases and J lost 4, with 15 bases in between. The CDR3 sequence is 14 residues long. Germline CDR1 MDHEN, CDR2 SYDVKM. For the CDR3, the DNA is TGTGCCAGCAGCGAAGGACAGCTAATAGAGACCCAGTACTTC. It codes for CASSEGQLIETQYF.

This clonotype has ten or more counts. V is TRBV20-1 and J is TRBJ2-3, with 7 nucleotides matching TRBD1. CDR3 length equals 14 residues. Germline values: CDR1 DFQATT, CDR2 SNEGSKA (reference sequence). The J segment lost 0 bases and the V segment lost 6 bases, leaving 6 bases of the junction unmatched. Written as DNA, the CDR3 is TGCAGTGCGGGACCGGGACAGAGCACAGATACGCAGTATTTT. This translates into CSAGPGQSTDTQYF.

In its sample, this clonotype was seen a few times. The chain couples TRBV20-1 to TRBJ1-6; 8 nucleotides line up with TRBD1. The germline gives CDR1 DFQATT, CDR2 SNEGSKA (reference sequence). This CDR3 is built from 16 residues. V was pared by 0 bases and J by 7 bases, with 8 bases of the junction left unmatched. The CDR3 spells CSARDARTGKNSPLHF. The CDR3 nucleotides read TGCAGTGCTAGAGATGCGAGGACAGGGAAGAATTCACCCCTCCACTTT.

This chain uses TRBV5-1 with TRBJ1-2, with 8 bases lining up with TRBD1. Germline V lookup: CDR1 SGHRS, CDR2 YFSETQ. CDR3 length: 15 amino acids. Trimming removed 6 bases from V and 2 bases from J; junction bases left unmatched: 9. As DNA, the CDR3 is TGCGCCAGCACCCTTGATGGACAGGGCAACTATGGCTACACCTTC. Translating it yields CASTLDGQGNYGYTF. Drawing the rest from reference TRBV5-1 and TRBJ1-2, the complete variable domain is KAGVTQTPRYLIKTRGQQVTLSCSPISGHRSVSWYQQTPGQGLQFLFEYFSETQRNKGNFPGRFSGRQFSNSRSEMNVSTLELGDSALYLCASTLDGQGNYGYTFGSGTRLTVV.

V gene TRBV7-6 combines with J gene TRBJ2-5, with 8 bases aligning to TRBD2. The V gene end was trimmed by 5 bases and the J gene end by 10 bases; junction bases not matched to a gene: 6. Per the germline V gene, CDR1 is SGHVS and CDR2 is FNYEAQ. The CDR3 is 12 residues long. CDR3 in DNA: TGTGCCAGCAGCCCCGGGGGGGGGGTCCAGTACTTC. Translation gives CASSPGGGVQYF.

The V call is TRBV7-3, the J call TRBJ2-1; D is undetermined. Per the germline V gene, CDR1 is SGHTA and CDR2 is FQGTGA. V was cut by 2 bases and J by 9 bases, with 11 bases left in between. There are 13 residues in the CDR3. As DNA, the CDR3 is TGTGCCAGCAGCTTAGGAGTGGCTTCTGAGCAGTTCTTC. Its protein is CASSLGVASEQFF.

This clonotype was seen ten or more times. The chain links TRBV12-3 or TRBV12-4 to TRBJ1-2; weak D call: TRBD1 (6 bases). The CDR3 extends over 12 amino acids. Trimming shortened V by 3 bases and J by 6 bases, and 8 bases separated the two germline ends. The CDR3 loop reads CASSFPGDGYTF. In DNA form, the CDR3 reads TGTGCCAGCAGTTTCCCAGGGGATGGCTACACCTTC.

This clonotype was found many times. V and J are TRBV5-1 and TRBJ2-2; D gene ambiguous. CDR1 is SGHRS, CDR2 YFSETQ, per germline. V was clipped by 1 base and J by 4 bases, with 11 bases between them. This CDR3 has 15 amino acids. CDR3 amino acids: CASSLLGPATGELFF. CDR3 DNA sequence: TGCGCCAGCAGCTTGCTTGGTCCCGCCACCGGGGAGCTGTTTTTT.

There are many counts of this clonotype. This chain uses TRBV4-1 with TRBJ1-1; D unresolved. The V gene lost 0 bases and the J gene lost 5 bases, with 10 bases spanning the gap. Germline-derived CDR1 and CDR2 are MGHRA and YSYEKL. CDR3 length equals 14 residues. In DNA, the CDR3 is TGCGCCAGCAGCCAAGAATCGTGGGAAACTGAAGCTTTCTTT. It encodes CASSQESWETEAFF.

The table lists this clonotype with many counts. CDR3 loop: CASSWGQSTDTQYF. The CDR3 DNA reads TGTGCCAGCAGTTGGGGACAGAGCACAGATACGCAGTATTTT. The V and J genes are TRBV12-3 or TRBV12-4 and TRBJ2-3; the match to TRBD1 covers 7 bases. V shed 4 bases, J shed 0 bases, and the junction held 1 base outside the gene matches. This CDR3 spans 14 amino acids.

This clonotype was observed a few times. V and J are TRBV4-2 and TRBJ2-1; no clear D. Trimming removed 8 bases from V and 6 bases from J, with 8 bases in between. This CDR3 comprises 11 residues. CDR1 LGHNA and CDR2 YNFKEQ come from the germline V gene. The CDR3 reads CASAKGNEQFF. CDR3 coding DNA: TGTGCCAGCGCAAAGGGCAATGAGCAGTTCTTC.